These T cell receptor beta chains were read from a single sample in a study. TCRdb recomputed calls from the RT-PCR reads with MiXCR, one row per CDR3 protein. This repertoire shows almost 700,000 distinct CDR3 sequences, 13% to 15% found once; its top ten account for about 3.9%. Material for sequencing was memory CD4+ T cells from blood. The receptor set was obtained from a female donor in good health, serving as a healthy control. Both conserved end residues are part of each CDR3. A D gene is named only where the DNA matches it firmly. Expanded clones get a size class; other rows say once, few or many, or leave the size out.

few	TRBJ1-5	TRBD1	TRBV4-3	CASSQDNRGGQPQHF	TGCGCCAGCAGCCAAGATAACAGGGGCGGGCAGCCCCAGCATTTT
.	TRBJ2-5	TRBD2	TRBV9	CASSMLAGGRETQYF	TGTGCCAGCAGCATGCTAGCGGGGGGCAGGGAGACCCAGTACTTC
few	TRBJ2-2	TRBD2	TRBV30	CAWTSGRANTGELFF	TGTGCCTGGACTAGCGGGAGGGCGAACACCGGGGAGCTGTTTTTT
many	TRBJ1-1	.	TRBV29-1	CSVQQGRTEAFF	TGCAGCGTGCAACAGGGTAGGACTGAAGCTTTCTTT
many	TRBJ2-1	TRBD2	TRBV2	CASSAGLASYNEQFF	TGTGCCAGCAGCGCGGGACTAGCGTCCTACAATGAGCAGTTCTTC
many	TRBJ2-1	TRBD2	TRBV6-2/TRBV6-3	CASSYPGLAVYNEQFF	TGTGCCAGCAGTTACCCGGGACTAGCGGTCTACAATGAGCAGTTCTTC
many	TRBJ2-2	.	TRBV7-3	CASSPSGGTGELFF	TGTGCCAGCAGTCCTAGTGGGGGAACCGGGGAGCTGTTTTTT
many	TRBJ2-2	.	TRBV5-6	CASSLDWAGELFF	TGTGCCAGCAGCTTGGATTGGGCCGGGGAGCTGTTTTTT
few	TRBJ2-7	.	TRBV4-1	CASSQDPGQLSQQYF	TGCGCCAGCAGCCAAGATCCGGGACAACTTAGCCAGCAGTACTTC
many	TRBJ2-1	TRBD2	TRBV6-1	CASRHTGLAGPIVRFYNEQFF	TGTGCCAGCAGACATACGGGACTAGCGGGACCCATCGTTCGGTTCTACAATGAGCAGTTCTTC
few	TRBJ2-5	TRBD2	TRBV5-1	CASSASGRATWETQYF	TGCGCCAGCAGCGCTAGCGGGAGGGCCACCTGGGAGACCCAGTACTTC
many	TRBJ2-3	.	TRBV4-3	CASSPAPGPSTDTQYF	TGCGCCAGCAGCCCGGCCCCGGGACCCAGCACAGATACGCAGTATTTT
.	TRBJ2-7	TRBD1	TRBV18	CASSPSTGVREQYF	TGTGCCAGCTCACCCTCAACAGGGGTGCGCGAGCAGTACTTC
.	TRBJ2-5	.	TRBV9	CASSYGVEETQYF	TGTGCCAGCAGCTACGGCGTAGAAGAGACCCAGTACTTC
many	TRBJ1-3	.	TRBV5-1	CASSLEGIGNTIYF	TGCGCCAGCAGCTTGGAAGGCATTGGAAACACCATATATTTT
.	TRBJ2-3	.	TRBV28	CASSRVRGSTDTQYF	TGTGCCAGCAGTCGGGTGAGGGGGAGCACAGATACGCAGTATTTT
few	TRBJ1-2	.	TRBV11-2	CASSTTNQWRGYTF	TGTGCCAGCAGCACAACCAATCAATGGCGTGGCTACACCTTC
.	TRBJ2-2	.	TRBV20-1	CSASRAYTGELFF	TGCAGTGCTAGCCGGGCGTACACCGGGGAGCTGTTTTTT
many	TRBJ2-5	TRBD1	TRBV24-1	CATSDTTGTERQETQYF	TGTGCCACCAGTGATACGACCGGGACAGAGCGCCAAGAGACCCAGTACTTC
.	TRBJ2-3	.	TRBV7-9	CASTVGRSTDTQYF	TGTGCCAGCACCGTGGGACGGAGCACAGATACGCAGTATTTT
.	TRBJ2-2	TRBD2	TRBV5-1	CASSLGNTGLATGELFF	TGCGCCAGCAGCTTGGGCAACACGGGACTAGCAACGGGGGAGCTGTTTTTT
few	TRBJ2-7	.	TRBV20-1	CSASPPGQQYF	TGCAGTGCTAGCCCCCCGGGACAGCAGTACTTC
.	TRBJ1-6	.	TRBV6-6	CASTWGAEVSLHF	TGTGCCAGCACCTGGGGCGCCGAGGTTTCCCTCCACTTT
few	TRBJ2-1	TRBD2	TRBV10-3	CAISDLAGANEQFF	TGTGCCATCAGTGATCTAGCGGGGGCCAATGAGCAGTTCTTC
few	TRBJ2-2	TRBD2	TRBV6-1	CASWTSGDTGELFF	TGTGCCAGCTGGACTAGCGGGGACACCGGGGAGCTGTTTTTT
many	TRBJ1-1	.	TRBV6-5	CASSYKPNTEAFF	TGTGCCAGCAGTTACAAACCAAACACTGAAGCTTTCTTT
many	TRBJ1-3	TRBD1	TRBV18	CASSPDRAGNTIYF	TGTGCCAGCAGTCCCGACAGGGCTGGAAACACCATATATTTT
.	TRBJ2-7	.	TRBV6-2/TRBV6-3	CASSTHPYEQYF	TGTGCCAGCAGTACCCATCCCTACGAGCAGTACTTC
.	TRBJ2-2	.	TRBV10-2	CASSPIRTAHTGELFF	TGCGCCAGCAGTCCAATCCGGACAGCGCACACCGGGGAGCTGTTTTTT
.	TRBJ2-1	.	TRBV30	CAWNPGPNNEQFF	TGTGCCTGGAACCCGGGACCGAACAATGAGCAGTTCTTC
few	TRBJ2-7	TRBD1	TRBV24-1	CATAPGQGYEQYF	TGTGCCACGGCCCCGGGACAGGGCTACGAGCAGTACTTC
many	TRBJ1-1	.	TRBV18	CASSPGTRNTEAFF	TGTGCCAGCTCACCAGGGACACGAAACACTGAAGCTTTCTTT
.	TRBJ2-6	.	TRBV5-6	CASSPGETGLSGANVLTF	TGTGCCAGCAGCCCAGGTGAGACAGGTCTCTCTGGGGCCAACGTCCTGACTTTC
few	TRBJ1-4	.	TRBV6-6	CASSYQGSNEKLFF	TGTGCCAGCAGTTACCAGGGGTCTAATGAAAAACTGTTTTTT
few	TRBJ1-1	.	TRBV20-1	CSALGQLQTEAFF	TGCAGTGCCCTAGGACAGTTGCAAACTGAAGCTTTCTTT
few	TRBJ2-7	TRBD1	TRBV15	CATSRKGPGQGYEQYF	TGTGCCACCAGCCGTAAAGGACCGGGACAGGGCTACGAGCAGTACTTC
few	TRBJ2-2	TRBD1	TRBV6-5	CASSPGTVKNTGELFF	TGTGCCAGCAGCCCCGGGACAGTCAAGAACACCGGGGAGCTGTTTTTT
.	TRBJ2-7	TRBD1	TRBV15	CATSRAGTGADEQYF	TGTGCCACCAGCAGAGCCGGGACAGGGGCGGACGAGCAGTACTTC
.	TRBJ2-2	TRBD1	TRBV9	CASKKGQGVTANTGELFF	TGTGCCAGCAAAAAAGGGCAGGGGGTGACAGCAAACACCGGGGAGCTGTTTTTT
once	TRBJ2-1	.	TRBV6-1	CASRATPYDYNEQFF	TGTGCCAGCAGGGCGACTCCTTACGACTACAATGAGCAGTTCTTC
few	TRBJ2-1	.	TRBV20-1	CSAEGSSGDNSYNEQFF	TGCAGTGCTGAAGGGAGTAGCGGAGATAACTCCTACAATGAGCAGTTCTTC
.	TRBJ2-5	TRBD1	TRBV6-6	CASSRDRGGGEETQYF	TGTGCCAGCAGCCGGGACAGGGGTGGAGGGGAAGAGACCCAGTACTTC
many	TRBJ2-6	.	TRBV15	CATSRGVGSGANVLTF	TGTGCCACCAGCAGGGGCGTGGGCTCTGGGGCCAACGTCCTGACTTTC